This TCR beta chain came from a study of long-term antiretroviral therapy in people with HIV. In each sample, roughly 1-11 million cryopreserved PBMC were present before DNA extraction. Note on this clone: Antigen unknown. The junction differs from germline at one of its ends, possibly a read error.

An immunoSEQ assay, version v3.0, was performed at survey level. Clones were sequenced by immunoSEQ multiplex PCR, and TCRdb holds only the in-frame ones, with some missing. The table lists tens of thousands of clones, roughly 84% of them singletons. Study-wide points: Comparison with controls showed narrower CDR3 length ranges in HIV repertoires. Clonal expansions arising prior to ART prevailed in the repertoire at every time point.

The V gene's germline CDR1 is DFQATT and CDR2 SNEGSKA (reference sequence). This CDR3 spans 10 amino acids. The sequence came from a man aged 35 to 55 with HIV. The chain carries TRBV20-1 and TRBJ2-7; TRBD2 aligns across 8 bases. Sequenced here: unsorted PBMCs, sampled 4.8 years after starting antiretroviral therapy. CDR3 DNA sequence: TGCAGTGCCAGGGCCAGCGGGAGTTGGTTC. Its translation is CSARASGSWF.